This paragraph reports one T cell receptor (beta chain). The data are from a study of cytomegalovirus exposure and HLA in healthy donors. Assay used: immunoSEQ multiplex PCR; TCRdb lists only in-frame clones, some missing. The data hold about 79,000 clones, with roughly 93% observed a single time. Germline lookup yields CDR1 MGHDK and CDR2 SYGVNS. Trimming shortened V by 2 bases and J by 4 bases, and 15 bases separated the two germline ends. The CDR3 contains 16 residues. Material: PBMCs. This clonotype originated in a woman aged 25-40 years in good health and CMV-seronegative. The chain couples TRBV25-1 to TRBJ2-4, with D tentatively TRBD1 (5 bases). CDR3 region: CASSEGAPGLKNIQYF. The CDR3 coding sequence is TGTGCCAGCAGTGAAGGGGCCCCAGGGCTAAAAAACATTCAGTACTTC. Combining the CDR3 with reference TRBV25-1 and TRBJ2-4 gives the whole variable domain EADIYQTPRYLVIGTGKKITLECSQTMGHDKMYWYQQDPGMELHLIHYSYGVNSTEKGDLSSESTVSRIRTEHFPLTLESARPSHTSQYLCASSEGAPGLKNIQYFGAGTRLSVL.